A single sample is the source of the 31 T cell receptor beta chains below, sequenced in a study of cytomegalovirus exposure and HLA in healthy donors. PCR used 60 Vbeta primers and 13 Jbeta primers. Clones were read by immunoSEQ multiplex PCR, and TCRdb kept only the in-frame ones, dropping some. The sample shows about 99,000 clones, 60% to 80% of them seen only once. Sample: PBMCs. The receptors derive from a man aged 55 to 70 in good health and CMV-seropositive.

The genes are TRBV4-1 and TRBJ2-7; 7 bases map to TRBD1. V shed 5 bases and J 1 base; nucleotides not matched to a gene: 8. CDR3 length: 15 amino acids. Germline V lookup: CDR1 MGHRA, CDR2 YSYEKL. The CDR3 DNA sequence: TGCGCCAGCAGCGCACCGGGACAGCTTTCCTACGAGCAGTACTTC. Translation: CASSAPGQLSYEQYF.

This clone was seen only once. The rearrangement joins TRBV10-1 to TRBJ2-3, with 10 bases identical to TRBD2. CDR1 WNHNN and CDR2 SYGVQD come from the germline V gene (reference sequence). Trimming cost V 6 bases and J 2 bases; bases outside gene matches: 8. This CDR3 contains 16 residues. The CDR3 region is CASSPSGTSDTDTQYF. For the CDR3, the DNA is TGCGCCAGCAGCCCTTCCGGGACTAGCGACACAGATACGCAGTATTTT.

This rearrangement joins TRBV7-9 to TRBJ2-1, with D possibly being TRBD1 (6 bases). This CDR3 comprises 15 residues. Germline-derived CDR1 and CDR2 are SEHNR and FQNEAQ (reference sequence). V was clipped by 5 bases and J by 0 bases, with 11 bases between them. CDR3 protein: CASSPRGSSYNEQFF. The CDR3 nucleotides read TGTGCCAGCAGCCCCAGGGGAAGCTCCTACAATGAGCAGTTCTTC.

This rearrangement joins TRBV5-6 to TRBJ2-7; 11 bases are shared with TRBD2. This CDR3 contains 14 residues. Germline lookup yields CDR1 SGHDT and CDR2 YYEEEE. J was trimmed by 7 bases and V by 2 bases; bases with no gene match: 5. Here the CDR3 reads CASSFSGGGWEQYF. CDR3 coding DNA: TGTGCCAGCAGCTTTAGCGGGGGGGGCTGGGAGCAGTACTTC.

This clone was seen once. V gene TRBV11-2 combines with J gene TRBJ1-2; no clear D gene. The CDR3 length is 13 residues. CDR1 and CDR2 from the germline V gene are SGHAT and FQNNGV. V was pared by 6 bases and J by 6 bases, with 14 bases between. CDR3 amino acids: CASSFPGLNGYTF. The CDR3 nucleotides are TGTGCCAGCAGTTTCCCCGGACTAAATGGCTACACCTTC.

Remarks on this clone: A read error is likely, as this CDR3 ends without the conserved phenylalanine or tryptophan. The V call is TRBV5-1, the J call TRBJ1-6; 7 bases map to TRBD1. V shed 0 bases and J 10 bases; nucleotides not matched to a gene: 1. The CDR3 consists of 13 residues. CDR1 is SGHRS and CDR2 is YFSETQ in the germline V gene. The chain's CDR3 is CASSLAGGSPLHL. The CDR3 DNA reads TGCGCCAGCAGCTTGGCAGGGGGATCACCCCTCCACCTT.

This chain joins TRBV6-1 and TRBJ2-5, with D maybe TRBD1 (6 bases). The J call may be in error: the DNA end matches TRBJ2-7 better. This CDR3 spans 14 amino acids. Germline CDR1 MNHNS, CDR2 SASEGT. The CDR3: CASSNGDNSYEQYF. The CDR3 coding sequence is TGTGCCAGCAGTAATGGGGACAACTCCTACGAGCAGTACTTC.

This clone showed up just a few times. V usage is TRBV9 and J usage is TRBJ1-1, with 11 bases fitting TRBD1. Germline CDR1 and CDR2: SGDLS and YYNGEE. The CDR3 spans 13 residues. The junction had 5 bases not matched to a gene; V was cut back by 2 bases and J by 11 bases. CDR3 amino acids: CASSVGQGADAFF. DNA for the CDR3: TGTGCCAGCAGCGTCGGACAGGGGGCGGATGCTTTCTTT.

The J gene is TRBJ2-7, the V gene TRBV18; perhaps TRBD1 as D (5 bases). The CDR3 loop spans 15 amino acids. Trimming shortened V by 2 bases and J by 0 bases, and 11 bases separated the two germline ends. Germline loops: CDR1 KGHSH, CDR2 LQKENI. CDR3 loop: CASSPAQGSSYEQYF. CDR3 sequence (DNA): TGTGCCAGCTCACCAGCGCAGGGAAGCTCCTACGAGCAGTACTTC. Based on the CDR3 plus reference TRBV18 and TRBJ2-7, the full variable domain is NAGVMQNPRHLVRRRGQEARLRCSPMKGHSHVYWYRQLPEEGLKFMVYLQKENIIDESGMPKERFSAEFPKEGPSILRIQQVVRGDSAAYFCASSPAQGSSYEQYFGPGTRLTVT.

The chain uses TRBV7-2 and TRBJ1-5, with TRBD1 matching over 12 bases. Germline CDR1 reads SGHTA; CDR2 reads FQGNSA. The CDR3 is made up of 15 amino acids. The ends lost 1 base at V and 7 bases at J; junction bases unmatched: 2. The CDR3 DNA sequence: TGTGCCAGCAGCTTAGTGGGGACAGGGGGCCAGCCCCAGCATTTT. It translates to CASSLVGTGGQPQHF.

This chain uses TRBV13 with TRBJ2-5; 9 nucleotides line up with TRBD2. V lost 1 base, J lost 2 bases, and 2 bases stayed unmatched. Germline V lookup: CDR1 PRHDT, CDR2 FYEKMQ (reference sequence). The CDR3 is 15 amino acids. Here the CDR3 DNA reads TGTGCCAGCAGCTTAGTGGCGGGGGGGCAAGAGACCCAGTACTTC. Translated: CASSLVAGGQETQYF.

The V gene is TRBV11-2, the J gene TRBJ1-2; tentatively, D is TRBD1 (5 bases). This CDR3 is 14 amino acids long. Germline CDR1 is SGHAT and CDR2 is FQNNGV. V gave up 8 bases and J gave up 4 bases, with 17 bases separating them. CDR3 sequence (DNA): TGTGCCAGCTCTCCCGATGGGGCCGCCTATGGCTACACCTTC. Residues: CASSPDGAAYGYTF.

Remarks on this clone: One end of the junction varies from germline; a read error may be responsible. This chain uses TRBV6-7 with TRBJ2-5; tentatively, D is TRBD2 (5 bases). TRBV6-7 is recorded as an ORF, its role being uncertain. This CDR3 spans 16 amino acids. The chain's CDR3 is CAGSYEFGRGQETQYF. The CDR3, as DNA: TGTGCCGGCAGTTACGAATTCGGACGGGGCCAAGAGACCCAGTACTTC.

The rearrangement uses TRBV5-1 and TRBJ2-1, with D tentatively TRBD2 (7 bases). V was cut by 3 bases and J by 8 bases, with 18 bases left in between. The CDR3 consists of 15 residues. Germline V lookup: CDR1 SGHRS, CDR2 YFSETQ. CDR3 protein: CASSSASGGSDEQFF. The DNA of the CDR3 is TGCGCCAGCAGCTCGGCTTCGGGGGGCTCTGATGAGCAGTTCTTC.

The chain couples TRBV27 to TRBJ2-1, with 8 bases that match TRBD2. Germline trimming cut 7 bases from V and 4 bases from J; bases unmatched to any gene: 12. This CDR3 is 16 amino acids long. Looked up from germline, CDR1 is MNHEY and CDR2 is SMNVEV (reference sequence). The CDR3 protein is CASNLYGTRLYNEQFF. The CDR3 DNA is TGTGCCAGCAACCTATACGGGACTAGACTATACAATGAGCAGTTCTTC.

The chain carries TRBV4-3 and TRBJ2-1, with D possibly TRBD1 on 7 matching bases. The germline V gene has CDR1 LGHNA and CDR2 YSLEER. CDR3 size: 16 residues. The V end was cut by 1 base, the J end by 2 bases, with 12 bases between. The CDR3 DNA reads as TGCGCCAGCAGCCAAGTCGGCAGGGGGGCCTACAATGAGCAGTTCTTC. It yields the protein CASSQVGRGAYNEQFF.

A single count supports this clone. The chain couples TRBV18 to TRBJ2-1, with D possibly being TRBD1 (5 bases). Deletions cut 1 base from V and 4 bases from J, with 11 bases between. Germline V gene lookup returns CDR1 KGHSH and CDR2 LQKENI. CDR3 length: 15 amino acids. This chain's CDR3 is CASSPQGRKYNEQFF. Here the CDR3 DNA reads TGTGCCAGCTCACCACAGGGGCGGAAGTACAATGAGCAGTTCTTC.

This clone was counted once. The chain employs TRBV11-2 and TRBJ2-1; 10 bases align to TRBD1. The CDR3 covers 14 residues. Per the germline V gene, CDR1 is SGHAT and CDR2 is FQNNGV. J lost 5 bases, V lost 5 bases, and 3 bases had no gene match. CDR3 sequence reads: CASSIGTGDNEQFF. The CDR3 DNA sequence: TGTGCCAGCAGCATAGGGACAGGGGACAATGAGCAGTTCTTC.

The V call is TRBV7-2, the J call TRBJ1-5; D remains ambiguous. The germline gives CDR1 SGHTA, CDR2 FQGNSA. V lost 5 bases to trimming and J lost 3 bases, with 11 bases between them. The CDR3 totals 14 residues. CDR3 DNA: TGTGCCAGCAGCCCTCCAGGCCCCAATCAGCCCCAGCATTTT. Translated: CASSPPGPNQPQHF.

The chain couples TRBV14 to TRBJ1-2, with 7 bases lining up with TRBD1. CDR3 length equals 15 residues. V lost 1 base, J lost 5 bases, and 7 bases stayed unmatched. Germline lookup yields CDR1 SGHDN and CDR2 FVKESK. CDR3 bases: TGTGCCAGCAGCCAAGTGGCGACAGGGTGGTATGGCTACACCTTC. Its translation is CASSQVATGWYGYTF.

The chain couples TRBV29-1 to TRBJ1-2; D may be TRBD1 (5 bases). Germline lookup yields CDR1 SQVTM and CDR2 ANQGSEA. The CDR3 sequence is 13 residues long. Trimming left V 3 bases short and J 7 bases short, with 15 bases between. CDR3 nucleotides: TGCAGCGTTGAGAGACAGCGGGCCGGTGGCTACACCTTC. Translation gives CSVERQRAGGYTF. The whole variable domain, remainder taken from reference TRBV29-1 and TRBJ1-2, is SAVISQKPSRDICQRGTSLTIQCQVDSQVTMMFWYRQQPGQSLTLIATANQGSEATYESGFVIDKFPISRPNLTFSTLTVSNMSPEDSSIYLCSVERQRAGGYTFGSGTRLTVV.

V and J are TRBV4-2 and TRBJ2-7; tentative D call: TRBD1 (5 bases). CDR1 LGHNA and CDR2 YNFKEQ come from the germline V gene. CDR3 length: 15 residues. V lost 0 bases and J lost 3, with 12 bases in between. The CDR3 DNA reads TGTGCCAGCAGCCAAGATCGCAGGGATCGCTACGAGCAGTACTTC. It is translated as CASSQDRRDRYEQYF.

The genes are TRBV10-3 and TRBJ1-2; D uncertain. The length of the CDR3 is 12 residues. Per the germline V gene, CDR1 is ENHRY and CDR2 is SYGVKD. The V and J ends lost 3 bases and 8 bases respectively, with 10 bases between them. The CDR3 reads CAISESEAGYTF. As DNA, the CDR3 is TGTGCCATCAGTGAAAGCGAGGCAGGCTACACCTTC.

This chain connects TRBV4-3 to TRBJ1-1; D uncertain. Germline CDR1 reads LGHNA; CDR2 reads YSLEER. This CDR3 spans 14 amino acids. Trimming left V 0 bases short and J 7 bases short, with 12 bases between. In DNA, the CDR3 is TGCGCCAGCAGCCAAGATCGGGCGGGATATGAAGCTTTCTTT. Translating it yields CASSQDRAGYEAFF.

This clone was counted a single time. The gene calls are TRBV5-1 and TRBJ2-2; 7 bases match TRBD1. Per germline, CDR1 SGHRS and CDR2 YFSETQ. V lost 0 bases, J lost 3 bases, and 5 bases stayed unmatched. The CDR3 runs to 16 residues. DNA of the CDR3: TGCGCCAGCAGCTTGGTAGACAGGGACGACACCGGGGAGCTGTTTTTT. It specifies CASSLVDRDDTGELFF.

The CDR3 loop reads CASSLFGGANEKLFF. CDR3 bases: TGTGCCAGCAGCTTATTTGGGGGGGCTAATGAAAAACTGTTTTTT. This chain links TRBV7-6 with TRBJ1-4, with D perhaps TRBD1 (5 bases). This CDR3 spans 15 amino acids. V dropped 2 bases and J dropped 3 bases, with 10 bases sitting between them. The V gene's germline CDR1 is SGHVS and CDR2 FNYEAQ.

This clone was recorded a few times. The chain employs TRBV4-2 and TRBJ1-1; 8 bases are shared with TRBD1. This CDR3 has 14 residues. V shed 2 bases and J 11 bases; nucleotides not matched to a gene: 10. The germline gives CDR1 LGHNA, CDR2 YNFKEQ. The CDR3 DNA follows: TGTGCCAGCAGCCAAATCCCAGGGGGCGCGGAGGCTTTCTTT. It translates to CASSQIPGGAEAFF.

The chain links TRBV7-9 to TRBJ2-1; 13 positions match TRBD2. Looked up from germline, CDR1 is SEHNR and CDR2 is FQNEAQ (reference sequence). The CDR3 spans 15 residues. With 4 bases clipped from V and 4 bases from J, the junction kept 1 base outside the gene matches. CDR3 protein: CASSSGLAGYNEQFF. The CDR3 DNA follows: TGTGCCAGCAGCTCGGGACTAGCGGGATACAATGAGCAGTTCTTC.

The rearrangement joins TRBV11-2 to TRBJ1-1; D may be TRBD1 (6 bases). The CDR3 is made up of 13 amino acids. CDR1 and CDR2 from the germline V gene are SGHAT and FQNNGV. Trimming removed 5 bases at V and 2 bases at J, with 9 bases between. CDR3 bases: TGTGCCAGCAGCGCGGACAGTAACACTGAAGCTTTCTTT. It encodes CASSADSNTEAFF.

The gene calls are TRBV5-1 and TRBJ2-5; maybe TRBD1 (6 bases). The J call may be faulty, since TRBJ2-7 better matches the DNA end. Germline V gene sequence: CDR1 SGHRS, CDR2 YFSETQ. The CDR3 consists of 14 residues. DNA for the CDR3: TGCGCCAGCAGCCCCTGGACAGAAACCTACGAGCAGTACTTC. It yields the protein CASSPWTETYEQYF.

The chain couples TRBV6-5 to TRBJ1-3, with unresolved D. The CDR3 covers 13 residues. Germline values: CDR1 MNHEY, CDR2 SVGAGI. V lost 5 bases and J lost 10, with 15 bases in between. The CDR3 loop is CASSPSPTPTIYF. As DNA, the CDR3 is TGTGCCAGCAGTCCGTCGCCGACTCCGACCATATATTTT.